The 5 T cell receptor beta chains reported below all come from one sample, sequenced in a study of cytomegalovirus exposure and HLA in healthy donors. The primer mix had 60 Vbeta and 13 Jbeta primers. Data came from immunoSEQ multiplex PCR; TCRdb stores just in-frame clones and leaves some out. The table includes 75,000 to 100,000 clones, about four fifths detected once. Sequencing was carried out using PBMCs. These TCRs come from a man younger than 30 in good health and CMV-seropositive.

This clone was picked up a small number of times. The J gene is TRBJ1-4, the V gene TRBV5-4, with 7 bases lining up with TRBD1. V trimming: 3 bases; J trimming: 0 bases; junction bases outside the gene matches: 5. CDR1 and CDR2 from the germline V gene are SGHNT and YYREEE (reference sequence). The CDR3 runs 16 residues. CDR3 sequence (DNA): TGTGCCAGCAGCTCCCGGGACAGTGCAACTAATGAAAAACTGTTTTTT. Translation: CASSSRDSATNEKLFF.

The gene calls are TRBV7-9 and TRBJ1-4, with a possible D match to TRBD1 (5 bases). CDR3 length: 17 amino acids. Between the trimmed V and J ends, which lost 5 bases and 3 bases, there was a span of 19 bases. Germline V gene sequence: CDR1 SEHNR, CDR2 FQNEAQ (reference sequence). The CDR3 DNA reads as TGTGCCAGCAGCCATGGAGGGACCTCATGGGCTAATGAAAAACTGTTTTTT. Its protein is CASSHGGTSWANEKLFF.

The chain is built from TRBV27 and TRBJ2-7; the match to TRBD2 covers 16 bases. Germline values: CDR1 MNHEY, CDR2 SMNVEV (reference sequence). CDR3 size: 17 residues. The J segment lost 1 base and the V segment lost 5 bases, leaving 5 bases of the junction unmatched. CDR3 coding DNA: TGTGCCAGCAGTCTCGGGACTAGCGGGGGGGGATCCTACGAGCAGTACTTC. This encodes CASSLGTSGGGSYEQYF.

The rearrangement uses TRBV9 and TRBJ1-1; tentatively, D is TRBD1 (6 bases). Germline CDR1 SGDLS, CDR2 YYNGEE. Trimming took off 4 bases at V and 5 bases at J, with 15 bases between the two ends. CDR3 length equals 14 residues. Written as DNA, the CDR3 is TGTGCCAGCAGCCCTCGTGCAGGGGCTACTGAAGCTTTCTTT. Translating gives CASSPRAGATEAFF.

The chain carries TRBV28 and TRBJ2-7, with 11 bases aligning to TRBD2. V lost 5 bases to trimming and J lost 2 bases; unmatched junction nucleotides: 8. The CDR3 spans 16 residues. In germline, CDR1 is MDHEN, CDR2 SYDVKM. The CDR3 sequence: CASSRTPTSGAYEQYF. The DNA for the CDR3 is TGTGCCAGCAGTCGGACCCCGACTAGCGGGGCCTACGAGCAGTACTTC. Using reference TRBV28 and TRBJ2-7 for the parts outside the CDR3, the full variable domain is DVKVTQSSRYLVKRTGEKVFLECVQDMDHENMFWYRQDPGLGLRLIYFSYDVKMKEKGDIPEGYSVSREKKERFSLILESASTNQTSMYLCASSRTPTSGAYEQYFGPGTRLTVT.